One sample yielded the 26 T cell receptor beta chains listed below, sequenced in a study of a mutant IDH1 vaccine in newly diagnosed glioma. For these receptors, no antigen is known. Some clones are missing from TCRdb's copy, which holds only in-frame ones; the method was immunoSEQ multiplex PCR. The top ten hold roughly 5.2% of the sample, which has around 11,000 clones, around 88% seen once. Time point in this sample: week 23, last vaccination. Topical imiquimod accompanied each vaccine dose, which consisted of 300 ug of mutant IDH1 20-mer peptide. The input for sequencing was PBMCs, taken from a glioma patient whose treatment included an IDH1 peptide vaccine. These TCRs come from a woman in her 40s with glioma. Some clones in this sample may be carry-over from other donors' samples.

V gene TRBV30 combines with J gene TRBJ2-2; D call uncertain. Germline V gives CDR1 GTSNPN, CDR2 SVGIG (reference sequence). V was trimmed by 0 bases and J by 7 bases, leaving 9 bases between them. CDR3 length equals 13 residues. CDR3 residues: CAWSVYVGGELFF. The CDR3 DNA is TGTGCCTGGAGTGTATATGTGGGCGGGGAGCTGTTTTTT.

The V gene is TRBV4-1, the J gene TRBJ1-1; 8 nucleotides line up with TRBD1. The length of the CDR3 is 18 residues. Germline V lookup: CDR1 MGHRA, CDR2 YSYEKL. With 4 bases clipped from V and 0 bases from J, the junction kept 13 bases outside the gene matches. In nucleotides, the CDR3 is TGCGCCAGCAGCCTCCCACCTCCCGGACAGGGAATGAACACTGAAGCTTTCTTT. Residues: CASSLPPPGQGMNTEAFF.

The chain recombines TRBV5-1 with TRBJ2-6, with D hard to call. The CDR3 covers 14 residues. V lost 4 bases and J lost 4, with 9 bases in between. Germline CDR1 SGHRS, CDR2 YFSETQ. Here the CDR3 reads CASSPPGGANVLTF. The CDR3 bases are TGCGCCAGCAGCCCACCTGGCGGGGCCAACGTCCTGACTTTC.

The V gene is TRBV20-1, the J gene TRBJ1-1; D is undetermined. Trimming cost V 3 bases and J 4 bases, with 6 bases left between them. The germline CDR1 and CDR2 sequences are DFQATT and SNEGSKA (reference sequence). The CDR3 totals 11 residues. For the CDR3, the DNA is TGCAGTGCTAGCCGGTCCACTGAAGCTTTCTTT. It encodes CSASRSTEAFF.

The gene calls are TRBV29-1 and TRBJ1-2, with 8 bases aligning to TRBD1. J gave up 1 base and V 6 bases, and 1 base lay outside the gene matches. CDR1 and CDR2 (germline): SQVTM, ANQGSEA. There are 12 residues in the CDR3. CDR3 sequence: CSVGQGNYGYTF. Written as DNA, the CDR3 is TGCAGCGTCGGACAGGGTAACTATGGCTACACCTTC.

V is TRBV19 and J is TRBJ2-1, with 8 bases that match TRBD1. Germline values: CDR1 LNHDA, CDR2 SQIVND (reference sequence). J gave up 8 bases and V 4 bases, and 13 bases lay outside the gene matches. This CDR3 comprises 16 residues. The CDR3 DNA reads TGTGCCAGTAGTACCCCTCGAGACAGGGGATCACATGAGCAGTTCTTC. It yields the protein CASSTPRDRGSHEQFF.

The rearrangement links TRBV5-1 to TRBJ2-5, with 10 bases identical to TRBD2. Germline loops: CDR1 SGHRS, CDR2 YFSETQ. V shed 2 bases and J 1 base; nucleotides not matched to a gene: 8. This CDR3 has 17 residues. CDR3 sequence (DNA): TGCGCCAGCAGCTTAGGGGGGGCTAGCGGGGGCCAAGAGACCCAGTACTTC. Encoded protein: CASSLGGASGGQETQYF.

The rearrangement links TRBV7-2 to TRBJ2-5; a weak D match, TRBD2 (5 bases). Trimming shortened V by 0 bases and J by 3 bases, and 17 bases separated the two germline ends. Germline lookup yields CDR1 SGHTA and CDR2 FQGNSA. The CDR3 consists of 17 residues. CDR3 bases: TGTGCCAGCAGCTTAGCGCAGAGACCTCTCGGGAAAGAGACCCAGTACTTC. This sequence encodes CASSLAQRPLGKETQYF.

The chain uses TRBV6-1 and TRBJ2-5, with TRBD1 identical over 7 bases. The germline gives CDR1 MNHNS, CDR2 SASEGT. The J segment lost 5 bases and the V segment lost 3 bases, leaving 3 bases of the junction unmatched. The CDR3 runs to 13 residues. DNA for the CDR3: TGTGCCAGCAGTGATGACAGGGTGGAGACCCAGTACTTC. This gives the protein CASSDDRVETQYF.

The chain couples TRBV6-6 to TRBJ1-2; no clear D gene. Germline V gives CDR1 MNHNY, CDR2 SVGAGI (reference sequence). CDR3 size: 14 residues. V was pared by 8 bases and J by 9 bases, with 22 bases between. The CDR3, as DNA: TGTGCCAGCCGTCCTGCGGGCAGTCAGAGTAGCTACACCTTC. It yields the protein CASRPAGSQSSYTF.

The chain combines TRBV29-1 with TRBJ1-1; TRBD1 agrees at 11 bases. V shed 4 bases and J 7 bases; nucleotides not matched to a gene: 14. Germline V gives CDR1 SQVTM, CDR2 ANQGSEA. The CDR3 spans 16 residues. This CDR3 is CSVGGPGQGGPYEAFF. CDR3 DNA sequence: TGCAGCGTTGGAGGACCGGGACAGGGGGGTCCGTATGAAGCTTTCTTT. Together with reference TRBV29-1 and TRBJ1-1, the CDR3 gives the full variable domain: SAVISQKPSRDICQRGTSLTIQCQVDSQVTMMFWYRQQPGQSLTLIATANQGSEATYESGFVIDKFPISRPNLTFSTLTVSNMSPEDSSIYLCSVGGPGQGGPYEAFFGQGTRLTVV.

The table lists this clone with a count of one. This rearrangement joins TRBV18 to TRBJ2-1; TRBD2 aligns across 9 bases. V shed 1 base and J 6 bases; nucleotides not matched to a gene: 1. CDR1 and CDR2 (germline): KGHSH, LQKENI. This CDR3 comprises 14 residues. The CDR3 DNA reads TGTGCCAGCTCACCACTAGCGGGAGTCAATGAGCAGTTCTTC. Its protein product is CASSPLAGVNEQFF. The full variable domain, completed using reference TRBV18 and TRBJ2-1, is NAGVMQNPRHLVRRRGQEARLRCSPMKGHSHVYWYRQLPEEGLKFMVYLQKENIIDESGMPKERFSAEFPKEGPSILRIQQVVRGDSAAYFCASSPLAGVNEQFFGPGTRLTVL.

The chain couples TRBV10-2 to TRBJ1-5, with D uncertain. Germline V gives CDR1 WSHSY, CDR2 SAAADI. The ends were cut back, 6 bases at V and 0 bases at J, with 6 bases in the middle. This CDR3 has 13 amino acids. The CDR3 loop is CASSLYSNQPQHF. The CDR3 DNA is TGCGCCAGCAGCTTATATAGCAATCAGCCCCAGCATTTT.

In regard to this clone: The sample has other DNA sequences that encode this CDR3 too. The gene calls are TRBV10-3 and TRBJ1-1, with a weak D call TRBD1 (5 bases). With 10 bases removed from V and 5 bases from J, the gap between germline ends came to 17 bases. The CDR3 loop spans 13 amino acids. Germline V gene lookup returns CDR1 ENHRY and CDR2 SYGVKD. This CDR3 is CASSSGGKTEAFF. CDR3 DNA: TGTGCCAGCTCCTCGGGGGGGAAGACTGAAGCTTTCTTT.

The J gene is TRBJ1-2, the V gene TRBV19; 8 nucleotides align to TRBD1. The CDR3 loop spans 17 amino acids. With 3 bases clipped from V and 2 bases from J, the junction kept 11 bases outside the gene matches. Germline-derived CDR1 and CDR2 are LNHDA and SQIVND (reference sequence). DNA for the CDR3: TGTGCCAGTAGTATGCGGTCAGGGGGCTGGGGGAACTATGGCTACACCTTC. It specifies CASSMRSGGWGNYGYTF.

The chain recombines TRBV7-9 with TRBJ2-5; tentative D call: TRBD1 (5 bases). Looked up from germline, CDR1 is SEHNR and CDR2 is FQNEAQ (reference sequence). This CDR3 spans 13 amino acids. Deletions cut 5 bases from V and 2 bases from J, with 9 bases between. The CDR3 spells CASSRGLQETQYF. As DNA, the CDR3 is TGTGCCAGCAGCAGGGGCCTACAAGAGACCCAGTACTTC.

The V call is TRBV18, the J call TRBJ2-7; D gene unclear. This CDR3 contains 14 residues. Germline V gives CDR1 KGHSH, CDR2 LQKENI. Deletions cut 3 bases from V and 7 bases from J, with 16 bases between. The CDR3 sequence: CASSPPWEDSEQYF. In DNA form, the CDR3 reads TGTGCCAGCTCACCTCCCTGGGAAGATTCTGAGCAGTACTTC. The entire variable domain, with the rest obtained from reference TRBV18 and TRBJ2-7, is as follows: NAGVMQNPRHLVRRRGQEARLRCSPMKGHSHVYWYRQLPEEGLKFMVYLQKENIIDESGMPKERFSAEFPKEGPSILRIQQVVRGDSAAYFCASSPPWEDSEQYFGPGTRLTVT.

This rearrangement joins TRBV7-9 to TRBJ2-7, with D hard to call. Between the trimmed V and J ends, which lost 7 bases and 5 bases, there was a span of 21 bases. The germline CDR1 and CDR2 sequences are SEHNR and FQNEAQ (reference sequence). There are 15 residues in the CDR3. The CDR3 spells CASNLGLGNSNEQYF. The CDR3 bases are TGTGCCAGCAACCTAGGGTTGGGCAACTCAAACGAGCAGTACTTC.

The genes are TRBV11-2 and TRBJ2-3, with 10 bases fitting TRBD2. V shed 6 bases and J 4 bases; nucleotides not matched to a gene: 7. The CDR3 contains 15 residues. Germline V gene lookup returns CDR1 SGHAT and CDR2 FQNNGV. The CDR3 here is CASSQLAGRADTQYF. The CDR3 nucleotides are TGTGCCAGCAGTCAACTAGCGGGAAGGGCAGATACGCAGTATTTT.

The chain combines TRBV29-1 with TRBJ2-7, with D perhaps matching TRBD1 (6 bases). CDR3 size: 15 residues. Germline V gene sequence: CDR1 SQVTM, CDR2 ANQGSEA. Between the trimmed V and J ends, which lost 5 bases and 1 base, there was a span of 18 bases. The CDR3 DNA sequence: TGCAGCGTTATGGGTCCGGGACACGATTCCTACGAGCAGTACTTC. Protein: CSVMGPGHDSYEQYF.

This rearrangement joins TRBV10-3 to TRBJ1-3, with D uncertain. The germline V and J ends were trimmed by 4 bases and 0 bases, with 10 bases remaining between them. CDR3 length: 15 amino acids. Germline CDR1 is ENHRY and CDR2 is SYGVKD. CDR3 bases: TGTGCCATCAGTGTCGACGGGAACTCTGGAAACACCATATATTTT. It specifies CAISVDGNSGNTIYF.

This chain joins TRBV30 and TRBJ2-3; 8 nucleotides agree with TRBD2. Germline trimming cut 0 bases from V and 1 base from J; bases unmatched to any gene: 9. Germline assignment: CDR1 GTSNPN and CDR2 SVGIG (reference sequence). The CDR3 has 17 residues. The CDR3 DNA sequence: TGTGCCTGGAGTGTAGGAGTAGCGGGGCTAGGCACAGATACGCAGTATTTT. This translates into CAWSVGVAGLGTDTQYF.

The gene calls are TRBV6-5 and TRBJ2-1, with D unclear. Germline CDR1 MNHEY, CDR2 SVGAGI. V was shortened by 8 bases and J by 5 bases, with 16 bases between the two germline ends. CDR3 size: 14 residues. The CDR3 DNA follows: TGTGCCAGCGGTAACCTCCCAACTAACAATGAGCAGTTCTTC. This translates into CASGNLPTNNEQFF.

The genes are TRBV19 and TRBJ1-5; D may be TRBD1 (5 bases). This CDR3 comprises 15 residues. Germline V lookup: CDR1 LNHDA, CDR2 SQIVND (reference sequence). Trimming left V 8 bases short and J 8 bases short, with 22 bases between. CDR3 in amino acids: CASASPSGGREPQHF. CDR3 in DNA: TGTGCCAGTGCAAGCCCTTCCGGGGGTAGGGAGCCCCAGCATTTT.

This clone was observed a few times. J is TRBJ1-1 and V is TRBV10-1; 7 bases fit TRBD1. This CDR3 contains 13 residues. V shed 3 bases, J shed 5 bases, and the junction held 3 bases outside the gene matches. The germline V gene encodes CDR1 WNHNN and CDR2 SYGVQD (reference sequence). CDR3 nucleotide sequence: TGCGCCAGCAGTGACCAGACAGGGACTGAAGCTTTCTTT. It translates to CASSDQTGTEAFF.

CDR3: CASSQVLAGGFSYEQYF. The CDR3 nucleotides are TGCGCCAGCAGCCAGGTTCTAGCGGGAGGGTTCTCCTACGAGCAGTACTTC. The chain links TRBV4-1 to TRBJ2-7; 12 positions match TRBD2. Germline trimming cut 3 bases from V and 0 bases from J; bases unmatched to any gene: 6. Per germline, CDR1 MGHRA and CDR2 YSYEKL. The CDR3 has 17 residues.